This T cell receptor (beta chain) was identified during a study of blood T cell repertoires in COVID-19. Study details: The United States, Italy and Spain were the sources of the acute and convalescent COVID-19 samples. T cells, B-cell-depleted T cells, or PBMCs provided the cDNA or gDNA that served as material.

Original methodology: Quantification of nucleated cells was approximated via reference gene primer amplification. Measured with immunoSEQ multiplex PCR; TCRdb has only the in-frame clones, and not every one. V and J calls and clone size come straight from that table; D and trimming were deduced from the DNA. Among roughly 380,000 clones, 70% to 90% were seen once, and the ten largest hold approximately 1.5%. The CDR3 has 15 amino acids. V trimming: 8 bases; J trimming: 4 bases; junction bases outside the gene matches: 11. Per the germline V gene, CDR1 is SEHNR and CDR2 is FQNEAQ (reference sequence).

The sample was peripheral blood. The receptor comes from a middle-aged woman with COVID-19, enrolled during active disease. J is TRBJ2-3 and V is TRBV7-9, with TRBD2 matching 8 bases. The CDR3: CASLGGGRSADTQYF. In DNA, the CDR3 is TGTGCCAGCTTGGGAGGCGGGAGGTCAGCAGATACGCAGTATTTT.